The clone carrying this TCR beta chain was detected ten times or more. These data come from a study of neurological immune-mediated disorders. Time point of the sample: longitudinal time-point 1 (baseline). Sequencing runs each yielded over 180 million TCR-beta sequences from 15-18 subjects. TCRdb re-called the 5' RACE reads with MiXCR, one entry per CDR3 protein. The sample carries fewer than 55,000 distinct CDR3 sequences, less than 12% recorded once. V gave up 8 bases and J gave up 0 bases; unmatched junction bases: 2. The CDR3 runs 14 residues. The specimen was PBMCs. This rearrangement joins TRBV12-3 or TRBV12-4 to TRBJ2-1; 9 bases fit TRBD2. This receptor was identified in a woman aged 40 to 50 in good health. CDR3 DNA sequence: TGTGCCAGCCCACTAGCGGGCTCCTACAATGAGCAGTTCTTC. Protein sequence: CASPLAGSYNEQFF.